The entry below describes one T cell receptor (beta chain). TCRdb's table, derived via immunoSEQ multiplex PCR, lists solely in-frame clones and lacks some. Of 45,000 or so clones in the sample, roughly 83% were seen once. V was trimmed by 5 bases and J by 0 bases, leaving 11 bases between them. CDR3 length: 14 residues. Germline V lookup: CDR1 SGHNT, CDR2 YYREEE (reference sequence). This sample is part of a study of blood T cell repertoires in COVID-19. In the study overall: T cells, B-cell-depleted T cells, or PBMCs supplied cDNA or gDNA.

Sequenced input: peripheral blood. The clonotype comes from a woman aged 55-69 years with acute or convalescent COVID-19. This rearrangement joins TRBV5-4 to TRBJ1-1, with TRBD1 as a possible D gene (5 bases). This CDR3 is CASRSDRVNTEAFF. In DNA form, the CDR3 reads TGTGCCAGCAGGTCAGACAGAGTGAACACTGAAGCTTTCTTT.